This TCR beta chain was documented in a study of tumor-infiltrating lymphocytes in primary liver carcinoma (dated by TCRdb to 2016 to 2017). At the level of the whole study: A handful of patients with histopathologically diagnosed primary liver carcinoma underwent surgical resection in China between late 2015 and March 2016. The five patients, three men and two women aged 30 to 69 years, had hepatocellular carcinoma (four) or combined HCC and intrahepatic cholangiocarcinoma (one). The five patients had tumors staged T1-T3 N0M0, with maximum diameters ranging from 4.2 to 10 cm. Each sample produced about 3.65 to 7.5 million productive TCRbeta reads, and read depth showed no significant difference between tissue types. For each liver tumor, the study sampled five regions along with adjacent normal tissue and blood, and applied TCRbeta repertoire sequencing, expression microarrays and whole-exome sequencing. A total of 35 or so specimens from 5 patients, comprising some 25 tumor regions, 5 adjacent noncancerous liver tissues and 5 peripheral blood samples, were covered by TCRbeta repertoire sequencing. Repertoires from technical replicates were highly reproducible, with mean shared-clone rates about 0.91 and correlation coefficients above 0.95.

Blood RNA was extracted from unsorted whole blood using TRIzol reagent, and germline DNA was obtained with the DNeasy Blood & Tissue kit. Chronic HBV infection was present in the patients, and the patients were treatment-naive at sampling. Before surgery, roughly 4.2 milliliters of peripheral blood were drawn into K2EDTA tubes. Concerning this clonotype: It has no known antigen specificity. Since a much larger clone is just one base distant, this may be a read error.

On the study overall, not on this receptor specifically: The top 250 clones made up a significantly larger repertoire fraction in tumors than in blood (p = 0.039). Comparison of CD4+ and CD8+ T cell repertoires was precluded by the use of bulk unsorted samples. Repertoire overlap was higher between tumor regions (mean approximately 36%) than tumor-adjacent (approximately 17%) or tumor-blood (14%) pairs, consistent with antigen-driven expansion. Only 4 to 6 patients were included in the study, and the authors note that the findings should be validated in a larger study. Because sequencing covered only the TCR beta chain and unpaired alpha chains were not captured, true repertoire diversity is likely underestimated.

Using a constant-region primer and ProtoScript II reverse transcriptase, TCRbeta-specific cDNA was reverse-transcribed from roughly 460 ng total RNA. The TCRbeta libraries were prepared through three rounds of nested multiplex PCR following a slightly modified ARM-PCR procedure. Each of the first two PCR rounds ran for about 11 cycles using multiplex TRBV1-TRBV30 forward primers together with a Cbeta reverse primer. Sample barcodes and Illumina adapters were added in a final 25-cycle PCR using Deep VentR polymerase. Before sequencing, amplicons of 200-500 bp were gel-purified using a QIAquick gel extraction kit. An Illumina HiSeq 2500 was used to sequence the TCRbeta amplicons with 250-bp paired-end reads. The study's processing was this. Quality trimming of reads was performed with Trimmomatic v0.33, and paired reads were merged with FLASH v1.2.11 so that full CDR3 sequences could be recovered. V, D and J germline segments were assigned to the rearranged TCRbeta sequences using MiGEC v1.2.1b. Clonotype statistics and Shannon-Wiener diversity indices were computed with VDJtools v1.0.0. To reduce sampling bias, subsequent analyses other than the diversity analysis used only the 250 most abundant clonotypes in each sample. TCRdb itself trimmed the public reads at Q25 with fastp, ran MiXCR and retained productive beta chains. Identical CDR3 protein sequences are pooled into one entry, listed with their most common genes and DNA. Here the V and J calls rest on TCRdb's processing, not on the authors' analysis. This sample comprises fewer than 250,000 distinct CDR3 sequences, roughly 61% of them detected only once. The leading ten clones occupy roughly 7% of the sample.

From the cysteine up to the phenylalanine, the CDR3 has a length of 17 residues. The entry retains the CDR3 DNA only, 51 bases that are in frame from base 1. Trimming takes 7 bases from V and 2 bases from J, and the germline ends sit 23 bases apart. As encoded in the germline V gene, CDR1 is SGHDT while CDR2 is YYEEEE. This TCR was recovered from a woman aged 55-75 years with primary liver carcinoma and hepatitis B virus infection. Sequenced input: peripheral blood. The chain was built from TRBV5-6 and TRBJ2-3; matching of 6 bases hints at TRBD2 as the D gene. The nucleotide sequence is TGTGCCAGCCGCTCTACTGGGACTTCCCTCGACACAGATACGCAGTATTTT. It encodes CASRSTGTSLDTDTQYF.